This T cell receptor (beta chain) stems from a study of shared clonotypes between healthy human individuals. Trimming removed 4 bases at V and 4 bases at J, with 15 bases between. The CDR3 covers 15 residues. Germline V gene lookup returns CDR1 WSHSY and CDR2 SAAADI. The data were produced by immunoSEQ multiplex PCR, yet TCRdb's version contains in-frame clones alone and is incomplete. In the table there are about 470,000 clones, more than 75% of which are singletons. The donors, healthy adults who were HIV-negative, had experienced no recent acute infections or vaccinations. The chain is built from TRBV10-2 and TRBJ2-3; tentatively, D is TRBD1 or TRBD2 (5 bases each). This TCR came from a woman aged 40 to 49 in good health. Some clones in this sample may be carry-over from other donors' samples. The sample was PBMCs. CDR3 nucleotides: TGCGCCAGCAGTGCAAAATGGGACGAACCAGATACGCAGTATTTT. As protein: CASSAKWDEPDTQYF.